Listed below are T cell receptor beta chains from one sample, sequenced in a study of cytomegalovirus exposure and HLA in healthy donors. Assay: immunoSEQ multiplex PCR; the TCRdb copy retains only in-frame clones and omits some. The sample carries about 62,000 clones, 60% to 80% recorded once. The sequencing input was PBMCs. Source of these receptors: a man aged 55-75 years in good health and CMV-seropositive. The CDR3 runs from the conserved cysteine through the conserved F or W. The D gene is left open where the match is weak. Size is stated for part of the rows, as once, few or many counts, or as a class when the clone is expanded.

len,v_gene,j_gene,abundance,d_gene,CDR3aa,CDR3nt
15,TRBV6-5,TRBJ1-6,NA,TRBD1,CASSPGTGHNSPLHF,TGTGCCAGCAGCCCCGGGACAGGGCATAATTCACCCCTCCACTTT
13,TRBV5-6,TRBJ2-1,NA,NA,CASSSTGYNEQFF,TGTGCCAGCAGCTCCACAGGATACAATGAGCAGTTCTTC
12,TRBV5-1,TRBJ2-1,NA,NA,CASSLQGVEQFF,TGCGCCAGCAGCTTACAGGGAGTTGAGCAGTTCTTC
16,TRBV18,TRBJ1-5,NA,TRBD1,CASSQGGAGGDQPQHF,TGTGCCAGCTCCCAAGGCGGGGCAGGGGGCGATCAGCCCCAGCATTTT
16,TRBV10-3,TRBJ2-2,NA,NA,CAISEVPGQNTGELFF,TGTGCCATCAGTGAAGTACCGGGACAGAACACCGGGGAGCTGTTTTTT
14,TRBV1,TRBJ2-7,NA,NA,CTSSHPTSCYEQYF,TGCACCAGCAGCCATCCCACTAGTTGCTACGAGCAGTACTTC
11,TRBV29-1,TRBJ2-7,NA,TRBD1,CSVEGQGAKYF,TGCAGCGTTGAAGGACAGGGGGCTAAGTACTTC
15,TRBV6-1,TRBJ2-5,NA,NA,CASRPGHIVQETQYF,TGTGCCAGCAGGCCGGGACACATAGTCCAAGAGACCCAGTACTTC
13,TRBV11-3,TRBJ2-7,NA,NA,CASSLGGNYEQYF,TGTGCCAGCAGCTTAGGCGGGAACTACGAGCAGTACTTC
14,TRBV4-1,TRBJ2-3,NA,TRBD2,CASSQGLAGDTQYF,TGCGCCAGCAGCCAGGGACTAGCGGGAGATACGCAGTATTTT
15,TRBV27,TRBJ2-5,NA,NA,CASSLGLATTETQYF,TGTGCCAGCAGTTTAGGGCTAGCGACCACAGAGACCCAGTACTTC
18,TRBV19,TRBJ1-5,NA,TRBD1,CASKRAAGGPGRNQPQHF,TGTGCCAGTAAGCGGGCGGCAGGGGGTCCGGGGCGAAATCAGCCCCAGCATTTT
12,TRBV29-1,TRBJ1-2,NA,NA,CSVPEYNYGYTF,TGCAGCGTTCCAGAATATAACTATGGCTACACCTTC
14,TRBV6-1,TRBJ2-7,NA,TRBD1,CASSEGQGFYEQYF,TGTGCCAGCAGTGAGGGACAGGGATTCTACGAGCAGTACTTC
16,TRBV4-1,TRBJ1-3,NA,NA,CASSQDGDNSGNTIYF,TGTGCCAGCAGCCAAGATGGGGACAACTCTGGAAACACCATATATTTT
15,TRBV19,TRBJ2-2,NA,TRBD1,CASSSSGTATGELFF,TGTGCCAGTAGTAGCTCCGGGACAGCCACCGGGGAGCTGTTTTTT
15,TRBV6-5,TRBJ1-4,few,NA,CASSRKGTTNEKLFF,TGTGCCAGCAGTCGAAAGGGGACAACTAATGAAAAACTGTTTTTT
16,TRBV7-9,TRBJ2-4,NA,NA,CASSLVQTGYKNIQYF,TGTGCCAGCAGCTTAGTCCAGACAGGATACAAAAACATTCAGTACTTC
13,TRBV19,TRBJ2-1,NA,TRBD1,CASAATPRGEQFF,TGTGCCTCCGCAGCTACTCCCAGGGGGGAGCAGTTCTTC
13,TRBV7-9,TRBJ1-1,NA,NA,CASSQGWNTEAFF,TGTGCCAGCAGCCAGGGTTGGAACACTGAAGCTTTCTTT
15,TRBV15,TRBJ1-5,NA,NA,CATSRANKENQPQHF,TGTGCCACCAGCAGGGCAAATAAGGAGAATCAGCCCCAGCATTTT
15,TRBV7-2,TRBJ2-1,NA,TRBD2,CASSLSGMRGGEQFF,TGTGCCAGCAGCTTAAGCGGGATGAGGGGAGGTGAGCAGTTCTTC
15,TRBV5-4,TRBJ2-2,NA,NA,CASREAQANTGELFF,TGTGCCAGCAGGGAGGCTCAGGCCAACACCGGGGAGCTGTTTTTT
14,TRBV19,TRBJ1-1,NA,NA,CASSIGSPPRWAFF,TGTGCCAGTAGTATAGGGTCCCCTCCTCGGTGGGCTTTCTTT
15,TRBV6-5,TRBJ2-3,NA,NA,CASSYDSRSTDTQYF,TGTGCCAGCAGTTACGACTCCCGAAGCACAGATACGCAGTATTTT
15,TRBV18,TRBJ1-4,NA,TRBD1,CASSPRLGQNEKLFF,TGTGCCAGCTCACCACGCCTGGGACAGAATGAAAAACTGTTTTTT
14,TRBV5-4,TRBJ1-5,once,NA,CASSLTGSDQPQHF,TGTGCCAGCAGCCTTACAGGGAGCGATCAGCCCCAGCATTTT
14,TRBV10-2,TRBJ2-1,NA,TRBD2,CASSEVAGYNEQFF,TGCGCCAGCAGTGAGGTAGCGGGTTACAATGAGCAGTTCTTC
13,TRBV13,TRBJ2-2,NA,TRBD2,CASHRGRTGELFF,TGTGCCAGCCACCGCGGGAGGACCGGGGAGCTGTTTTTT
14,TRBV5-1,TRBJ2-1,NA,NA,CASRGEGAYNEQFF,TGCGCCAGCAGGGGAGAGGGGGCCTACAATGAGCAGTTCTTC
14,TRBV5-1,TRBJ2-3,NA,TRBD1,CASSGDRATDTQYF,TGCGCCAGCAGCGGTGACAGGGCTACAGATACGCAGTATTTT
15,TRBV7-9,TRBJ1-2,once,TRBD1,CASSFDGQANYGYTF,TGTGCCAGCAGCTTCGACGGACAGGCAAACTATGGCTACACCTTC
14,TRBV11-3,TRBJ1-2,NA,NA,CASSSFSGDYGYTF,TGTGCCAGCAGCTCATTCAGCGGGGACTATGGCTACACCTTC
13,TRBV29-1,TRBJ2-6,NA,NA,CSVVQSGANVLTF,TGCAGCGTTGTACAGTCCGGGGCCAACGTCCTGACTTTC